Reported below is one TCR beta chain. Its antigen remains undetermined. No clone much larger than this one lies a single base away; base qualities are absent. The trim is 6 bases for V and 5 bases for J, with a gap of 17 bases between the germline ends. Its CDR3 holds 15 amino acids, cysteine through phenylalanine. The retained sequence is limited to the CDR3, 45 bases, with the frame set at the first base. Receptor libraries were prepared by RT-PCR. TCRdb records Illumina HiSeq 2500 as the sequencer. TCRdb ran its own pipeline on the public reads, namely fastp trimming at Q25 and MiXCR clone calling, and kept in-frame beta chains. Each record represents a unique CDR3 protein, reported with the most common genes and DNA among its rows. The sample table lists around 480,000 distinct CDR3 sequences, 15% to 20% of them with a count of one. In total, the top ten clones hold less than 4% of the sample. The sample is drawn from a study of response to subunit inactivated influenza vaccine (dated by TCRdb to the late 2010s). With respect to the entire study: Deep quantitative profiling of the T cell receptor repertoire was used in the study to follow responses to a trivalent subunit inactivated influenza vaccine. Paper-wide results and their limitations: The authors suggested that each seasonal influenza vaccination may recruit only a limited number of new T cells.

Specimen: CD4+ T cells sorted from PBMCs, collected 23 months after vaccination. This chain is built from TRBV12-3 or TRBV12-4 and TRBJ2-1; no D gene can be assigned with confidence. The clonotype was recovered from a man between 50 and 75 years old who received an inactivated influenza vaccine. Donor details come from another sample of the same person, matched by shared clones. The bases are TGTGCCAGCAGACCCAACTGGCGGAGAAACAATGAGCAGTTCTTC. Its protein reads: CASRPNWRRNNEQFF.